These 27 T cell receptor beta chains share one sample of origin, sequenced in a study of shared clonotypes between healthy human individuals. Repertoires were generated with immunoSEQ multiplex PCR, while TCRdb's copy carries only in-frame clones and drops some. The repertoire holds about half a million clones, with around 85% as singletons. The sequencing input was PBMCs. Receptors originate from a woman between 40 and 50 years old in good health. Some clones in this sample may be carry-over from other donors' samples.

This clone appeared once. The rearrangement uses TRBV29-1 and TRBJ2-1; TRBD1 might be the D (5 bases). Trimming stripped 7 bases from V and 7 bases from J, with 14 bases between. This CDR3 is 12 amino acids long. The germline V gene has CDR1 SQVTM and CDR2 ANQGSEA. The CDR3 here is CSARQNVNEQFF. CDR3 sequence (DNA): TGCAGCGCTAGACAGAATGTGAATGAGCAGTTCTTC.

This clone was observed a handful of times. CDR3 loop: CAIQPTGPEDTQYF. CDR3 nucleotide sequence: TGTGCCATACAACCGACAGGGCCAGAAGATACGCAGTATTTT. The chain employs TRBV10-3 and TRBJ2-3; the match to TRBD1 covers 7 bases. The germline V gene encodes CDR1 ENHRY and CDR2 SYGVKD. With 9 bases clipped from V and 5 bases from J, the junction kept 11 bases outside the gene matches. CDR3 size: 14 residues.

The V and J genes are TRBV5-1 and TRBJ2-3; D remains ambiguous. The CDR3 sequence is 13 residues long. The V gene's germline CDR1 is SGHRS and CDR2 YFSETQ. V lost 3 bases to trimming and J lost 10 bases, with 15 bases between them. The CDR3 region is CASSSRSAIPQYF. The CDR3 DNA follows: TGCGCCAGCAGCTCGCGTTCGGCCATTCCGCAGTATTTT.

This sequence joins TRBV19 and TRBJ2-2; 8 bases are a match to TRBD2. Trimming removed 4 bases from V and 5 bases from J; junction bases left unmatched: 6. CDR3 length equals 15 residues. The germline CDR1 and CDR2 sequences are LNHDA and SQIVND (reference sequence). CDR3: CASSTQAGATGELFF. CDR3 coding DNA: TGTGCCAGTAGTACCCAAGCGGGAGCGACCGGGGAGCTGTTTTTT.

V gene TRBV5-1 combines with J gene TRBJ2-7, with TRBD2 matching over 10 bases. This CDR3 spans 14 amino acids. The V segment lost 1 base and the J segment 3 bases; nucleotides outside the gene matches: 1. The V gene's germline CDR1 is SGHRS and CDR2 YFSETQ. CDR3: CASSLTSGIYEQYF. The CDR3 DNA reads TGCGCCAGCAGCTTGACTAGCGGGATCTACGAGCAGTACTTC.

CDR3 protein: CASSRDESSYEQYF. CDR3 in DNA: TGTGCCAGCAGCCGGGACGAGAGCTCCTACGAGCAGTACTTC. The chain combines TRBV7-9 with TRBJ2-5; D is tentatively TRBD1 or TRBD2 (5 bases each). Near its end, the DNA agrees better with TRBJ2-7, so the J call may be wrong. CDR3 length: 14 amino acids. Germline CDR1 and CDR2: SEHNR and FQNEAQ (reference sequence).

The CDR3 coding sequence is TGTGCCAGCAGCCCGACTAGCGGCTACAATGAGCAGTTCTTC. Protein product: CASSPTSGYNEQFF. The V call is TRBV5-6, the J call TRBJ2-1; 9 bases are a match to TRBD2. The V gene's germline CDR1 is SGHDT and CDR2 YYEEEE. J gave up 3 bases and V 4 bases, and 2 bases lay outside the gene matches. The CDR3 loop spans 14 amino acids.

In this sample, this clone turned up once. The J gene is TRBJ1-1, the V gene TRBV5-1; TRBD1 matches at 8 bases. This CDR3 contains 15 residues. Germline V gene data show CDR1 as SGHRS and CDR2 as YFSETQ. The J segment lost 6 bases and the V segment lost 0 bases, leaving 7 bases of the junction unmatched. CDR3 nucleotides: TGCGCCAGCAGCTTGGCGGGCGACAGGGGATCTGAAGCTTTCTTT. This gives the protein CASSLAGDRGSEAFF.

The DNA of the CDR3 is TGCAGCGTTGCAAGGGAAACTGAAGCTTTCTTT. It specifies CSVARETEAFF. The V and J genes are TRBV29-1 and TRBJ1-1, with D unclear. CDR3 size: 11 residues. Trimming removed 4 bases from V and 5 bases from J, with 8 bases in between. Germline CDR1 SQVTM, CDR2 ANQGSEA.

This chain connects TRBV28 to TRBJ1-2; the D gene is possibly TRBD1 (6 bases). Trimming removed 2 bases at V and 4 bases at J, with 11 bases between. The CDR3 loop spans 14 amino acids. Germline V CDR1 and CDR2: MDHEN, SYDVKM. The DNA for the CDR3 is TGTGCCAGCAGTTTACCACAGGGAATCTATGGCTACACCTTC. This sequence encodes CASSLPQGIYGYTF.

The chain joins TRBV2 to TRBJ2-5; D uncertain. The CDR3 extends over 12 amino acids. CDR1 is SNHLY, CDR2 FYNNEI, per germline. The V and J ends lost 4 bases and 7 bases respectively, with 10 bases between them. The CDR3 nucleotides are TGTGCCAGCAGTGTGTTGTTCGGGACCCAGTACTTC. This gives the protein CASSVLFGTQYF.

This sequence joins TRBV27 and TRBJ1-4; TRBD1 matches 7 bases. The ends lost 0 bases at V and 7 bases at J; junction bases unmatched: 8. The length of the CDR3 is 16 residues. Germline-derived CDR1 and CDR2 are MNHEY and SMNVEV (reference sequence). The CDR3, as DNA: TGTGCCAGCAGTTTATCGGCGAACAGGGGCGCTGAAAAACTGTTTTTT. This codes for CASSLSANRGAEKLFF.

The chain carries TRBV11-3 and TRBJ1-1, with a tentative D call TRBD1 (6 bases). The CDR3 is 13 amino acids. Trimming removed 8 bases at V and 2 bases at J, with 12 bases between. Per the germline V gene, CDR1 is SGHNT and CDR2 is YENEEA. The DNA of the CDR3 is TGTGCCAGCGGGTGGGGGGCCAACACTGAAGCTTTCTTT. Translation: CASGWGANTEAFF.

The chain links TRBV5-1 to TRBJ1-4, with D unclear. The CDR3 spans 13 residues. The ends were cut back, 1 base at V and 5 bases at J, with 6 bases in the middle. Germline CDR1 SGHRS, CDR2 YFSETQ. CDR3: CASSLTENEKLFF. CDR3 in DNA: TGCGCCAGCAGCTTGACGGAGAATGAAAAACTGTTTTTT.

The chain employs TRBV19 and TRBJ1-4, with 9 bases lining up with TRBD1. Germline V gene data show CDR1 as LNHDA and CDR2 as SQIVND (reference sequence). Trimming took 5 bases from V and 8 from J; bases not matched to a gene: 6. The CDR3 is 14 residues long. The CDR3 reads CASSLQGAREKLFF. The CDR3 nucleotides are TGTGCCAGTAGTCTACAGGGGGCGCGGGAAAAACTGTTTTTT. The full variable domain, rest sourced from reference TRBV19 and TRBJ1-4, is DGGITQSPKYLFRKEGQNVTLSCEQNLNHDAMYWYRQDPGQGLRLIYYSQIVNDFQKGDIAEGYSVSREKKESFPLTVTSAQKNPTAFYLCASSLQGAREKLFFGSGTQLSVL.

This clone was detected ten times or more. Other DNA variants within this sample encode the same CDR3. The gene calls are TRBV4-1 and TRBJ2-7; 8 bases are shared with TRBD1. CDR1 and CDR2 from the germline V gene are MGHRA and YSYEKL. Trimming cost V 6 bases and J 5 bases; bases outside gene matches: 6. This CDR3 is 13 amino acids long. This chain's CDR3 is CASRRTGKDEQYF. In nucleotides, the CDR3 is TGCGCCAGCAGACGGACAGGGAAAGACGAGCAGTACTTC.

A note on this clone: The junction shows a germline mismatch at one end, possibly a read error. The chain couples TRBV30 to TRBJ2-2; TRBD2 aligns across 9 bases. The CDR3 has 14 amino acids. CDR1 and CDR2 from the germline V gene are GTSNPN and SVGIG (reference sequence). The CDR3 region is CAWSVGLAGREPFF. The CDR3 coding sequence is TGTGCCTGGAGTGTAGGGCTAGCGGGAAGGGAGCCGTTTTTT.

As for this clone: Since a far larger clone is one base different, this is likely a read error. Here the CDR3 reads CASSPGGLSNQPQHF. In DNA, the CDR3 is TGTGCCAGCAGTCCAGGGGGTCTCAGCAATCAGCCCCAGCATTTT. This sequence joins TRBV28 and TRBJ1-5, with TRBD1 identical over 7 bases. The J segment lost 1 base and the V segment lost 5 bases, leaving 5 bases of the junction unmatched. The germline CDR1 and CDR2 sequences are MDHEN and SYDVKM. This CDR3 is 15 amino acids long.

V usage is TRBV2 and J usage is TRBJ1-5, with 10 bases identical to TRBD1. CDR1 is SNHLY and CDR2 is FYNNEI in the germline V gene. The CDR3 contains 12 residues. V dropped 4 bases and J dropped 16; count of bases not matched to a gene: 7. This chain's CDR3 is CASSVGDRGEHF. CDR3 nucleotides: TGTGCCAGCAGTGTAGGGGACAGGGGCGAACATTTT.

With respect to this clone: A read error is the likely source, as a far larger clone sits one nucleotide away. Other DNA sequences in the sample encode the same CDR3. The chain links TRBV7-8 to TRBJ1-2; perhaps TRBD1 as D (6 bases). Germline V CDR1 and CDR2: SGHVS, FQNEAQ. This CDR3 has 14 residues. The CDR3 bases are TGTGCCAGCAGCTTAAAGCGGACAGACTATGGCTACACCTTT. This gives the protein CASSLKRTDYGYTF.

The J gene is TRBJ2-5, the V gene TRBV7-9, with D tentatively TRBD1 (6 bases). The germline CDR1 and CDR2 sequences are SEHNR and FQNEAQ (reference sequence). Between the trimmed V and J ends, which lost 1 base and 6 bases, there was a span of 12 bases. CDR3 length: 14 amino acids. The CDR3 coding sequence is TGTGCCAGCAGCTTAGTGCCAGGGACAAAGACCCAGTACTTC. It translates to CASSLVPGTKTQYF.

This clone was recorded a few times. The genes are TRBV30 and TRBJ1-6; D ambiguous. There are 13 residues in the CDR3. The V end was cut by 3 bases, the J end by 0 bases, with 3 bases between. CDR1 and CDR2 from the germline V gene are GTSNPN and SVGIG (reference sequence). The CDR3 DNA is TGTGCCTGGAGGGCCTCCTATAATTCACCCCTCCACTTT. Translation: CAWRASYNSPLHF. The full variable domain, completed using reference TRBV30 and TRBJ1-6, is SQTIHQWPATLVQPVGSPLSLECTVEGTSNPNLYWYRQAAGRGLQLLFYSVGIGQISSEVPQNLSASRPQDRQFILSSKKLLLSDSGFYLCAWRASYNSPLHFGNGTRLTVT.

Points on this clone: This is likely an artifact of a read error, given a far larger clone one base away. The same CDR3 arises from other DNA sequences in this sample as well. This chain joins TRBV7-6 and TRBJ1-2; possibly TRBD1 for D (5 bases). The germline gives CDR1 SGHVS, CDR2 FNYEAQ. The CDR3 contains 13 residues. CDR3 nucleotide sequence: TGTGCTAGCAGCTTCGGGGGAAACTATGGCTACACCTTC. Its protein product is CASSFGGNYGYTF.

In the case of this clone: One base separates it from a far larger clone, so it is likely a read error. The chain links TRBV7-9 to TRBJ2-5; tentative D call: TRBD1 (6 bases). V was clipped by 11 bases and J by 3 bases, with 16 bases between them. Germline loops: CDR1 SEHNR, CDR2 FQNEAQ (reference sequence). The CDR3 totals 13 residues. The CDR3 nucleotides are TGTGCCGGGGGCACCCAGCCCAAAGAGACCCAGTACTTC. Translated: CAGGTQPKETQYF.

This sequence joins TRBV7-2 and TRBJ1-2; 7 bases fit TRBD1. Germline V gene data show CDR1 as SGHTA and CDR2 as FQGNSA. CDR3 size: 12 residues. V was pared by 3 bases and J by 8 bases, with 3 bases of the junction left unmatched. CDR3 bases: TGTGCCAGCAGCTTGACAGGGACCGGCTACACCTTC. Residues: CASSLTGTGYTF.

This chain uses TRBV7-2 with TRBJ2-3; no firm D call. Germline lookup yields CDR1 SGHTA and CDR2 FQGNSA. CDR3 length: 14 residues. V shed 1 base and J shed 5 bases, with 10 bases lying between them. CDR3 region: CASSLVGVGDTQYF. The CDR3 DNA sequence: TGTGCCAGCAGCTTAGTTGGAGTGGGAGATACGCAGTATTTT. Filled out from reference TRBV7-2 and TRBJ2-3, the complete variable domain reads GAGVSQSPSNKVTEKGKDVELRCDPISGHTALYWYRQSLGQGLEFLIYFQGNSAPDKSGLPSDRFSAERTGGSVSTLTIQRTQQEDSAVYLCASSLVGVGDTQYFGPGTRLTVL.

The chain employs TRBV15 and TRBJ2-5; 10 bases agree with TRBD1. In germline, CDR1 is LNHNV, CDR2 YYDKDF (reference sequence). This CDR3 region has 15 residues. V lost 3 bases to trimming and J lost 2 bases; unmatched junction nucleotides: 3. The chain's CDR3 is CATSRTGGLQETQYF. The CDR3 DNA sequence: TGTGCCACCAGCAGGACAGGGGGCCTACAAGAGACCCAGTACTTC. Based on the CDR3 plus reference TRBV15 and TRBJ2-5, the full variable domain is DAMVIQNPRYQVTQFGKPVTLSCSQTLNHNVMYWYQQKSSQAPKLLFHYYDKDFNNEADTPDNFQSRRPNTSFCFLDIRSPGLGDTAMYLCATSRTGGLQETQYFGPGTRLLVL.